The clone carrying this TCR beta chain was found many times. This entry is derived from a study of T cells in Graves' hyperthyroidism and ophthalmopathy. This CDR3 has 12 residues. Germline trimming cut 4 bases from V and 13 bases from J; bases unmatched to any gene: 8. Germline CDR1 MDHEN, CDR2 SYDVKM. Amplified TCR beta CDR3 regions derived from RNA transcripts. HTBI primers were employed in a first-round RT-PCR of the TCR CDR3. TCRdb re-called the multiplex PCR reads with MiXCR, one entry per CDR3 protein. The table includes a few hundred thousand distinct CDR3 sequences, roughly 14% detected once. Researchers barred patients who had uncontrolled infection, other autoimmune disease, pregnancy or lactation. Thyroid ultrasound, orbital computed tomography, clinical symptoms, and serum thyroxine and TRAb underpinned diagnoses.

The sequenced sample was blood. This TCR was recovered from a woman aged 18-30 years with Graves' hyperthyroidism. This rearrangement joins TRBV28 to TRBJ2-5, with TRBD2 matching 8 bases. The CDR3, as DNA: TGTGCCAGCAGTTCCGGACTAGCTGAGGCGTACTTC. Protein product: CASSSGLAEAYF.